The text below deals with one TCR beta chain. Antigen specificity is unknown. The data originate from a study of shared clonotypes between healthy human individuals. On the study more broadly: Per donor, three plates held CD4 naive cells, three held CD4 memory, two held CD8 naive and one held CD8 memory. Regarding the study as a whole: Clonotypes which were not shared had lower generation probabilities than clonotypes that all four donors shared.

On sorted subsets, replicate PCRs used about 200 ng DNA, or roughly 30,000 T cell genomes. Clones were sequenced by immunoSEQ multiplex PCR, and TCRdb holds only the in-frame ones, with some missing. The sample carries approximately 2,000,000 clones, approximately 90% recorded once. From CD4+ cells came CD45RA+ naive and CD45RA-negative memory subsets. V was clipped by 4 bases and J by 4 bases; unmatched bases: 11. The CDR3 runs 16 residues. Germline CDR1 is MDHEN and CDR2 is SYDVKM. Sequenced material: naive CD4+ T cells from PBMCs. Sample subset: CD45RA+ positively selected. The chain recombines TRBV28 with TRBJ2-3; 7 bases fit TRBD1. The receptor's source is a man in his late teens or twenties in good health. Some clones in this sample may be carry-over from other donors' samples. CDR3 loop: CASSSFRDRGSDTQYF. The CDR3 DNA reads as TGTGCCAGCAGTTCATTCCGGGACAGAGGATCAGATACGCAGTATTTT.